These T cell receptor beta chains were read from a single sample in a study of control samples from healthy donors and cancer patients. Measured with immunoSEQ multiplex PCR; TCRdb has only the in-frame clones, and not every one. This table has about 96,000 clones, just over 90% appearing once. Sequencing input: blood. Source of these receptors: a man younger than 35 in good health. CDR3s include the opening cysteine and the closing phenylalanine or tryptophan. A D gene is named only where the DNA matches it firmly. Clone size is shown for a subset of rows, as once, few, many or a class of expanded clone.

TRBJ1-2	.	TRBV6-5	once	TGTGCCAGCAGTTATGGACAGAACTATGGCTACACCTTC	CASSYGQNYGYTF
TRBJ2-3	TRBD1	TRBV5-6	.	TGTGCCAGCAGCTCCCTTGGACAGGAACCTCACGATACGCAGTATTTT	CASSSLGQEPHDTQYF
TRBJ2-2	.	TRBV19	.	TGTGCCAGTAGTGAGGGGTTGGCCGGGGAGCTGTTTTTT	CASSEGLAGELFF
TRBJ1-1	TRBD1	TRBV6-5	.	TGTGCCAGCAGCGTCGGACAGGTCACTGAAGCTTTCTTT	CASSVGQVTEAFF
TRBJ1-6	.	TRBV5-1	.	TGCGCCAGCAGCTTGGGCCAGGTCAATTCACCCCTCCACTTT	CASSLGQVNSPLHF
TRBJ2-6	.	TRBV6-4	few	TGTGCCAGCAGTGAGATAGGTGGGGCCAACGTCCTGACTTTC	CASSEIGGANVLTF
TRBJ1-2	TRBD1	TRBV28	.	TGTGCCAGCAGTTTAACAGGGGATTCTAACTATGGCTACACCTTC	CASSLTGDSNYGYTF
TRBJ2-3	.	TRBV5-6	.	TGTGCCAGCAGCTTGTTCGGTGCCCGCACAGATACGCAGTATTTT	CASSLFGARTDTQYF
TRBJ2-7	.	TRBV21-1	.	TGTGCCAGCAGCAAAGCGGACAGGGGGCTCTCCTACGAGCAGTACTTC	CASSKADRGLSYEQYF
TRBJ2-4	.	TRBV30	.	TGTGCCTGGAGTGTAATTGGACGGCTAGCCAAAAACATTCAGTACTTC	CAWSVIGRLAKNIQYF
TRBJ1-1	.	TRBV6-5	.	TGTGCCAGCAGTTTAGCCGGGCAGGTTGAAGCTTTCTTT	CASSLAGQVEAFF
TRBJ2-5	TRBD1	TRBV29-1	.	TGCAGCGGGACCGGGACAGCTAAGGAAGAGACCCAGTACTTC	CSGTGTAKEETQYF
TRBJ1-1	.	TRBV6-5	.	TGTGCCAGCACCGAGGGTAACACTGAAGCTTTCTTT	CASTEGNTEAFF
TRBJ1-5	.	TRBV30	.	TGTGCCTGGAGTTCCAGTGACACCTGGGGCAATCAGCCCCAGCATTTT	CAWSSSDTWGNQPQHF
TRBJ2-7	.	TRBV11-2	.	TGTGCCAGCAGCTTAGATCGGCTTGGAAGGGGCTACGAGCAGTACTTC	CASSLDRLGRGYEQYF
TRBJ2-7	TRBD1	TRBV2	.	TGTGCCAGCAGGGTGGAAAAGGGACAGAATCGGACCTACGAGCAGTACTTC	CASRVEKGQNRTYEQYF
TRBJ1-2	TRBD1	TRBV7-3	.	TGTGCCAGCAGCTTGCGGACAGGGGATGGCTACACCTTC	CASSLRTGDGYTF
TRBJ1-4	.	TRBV7-2	.	TGTGCCAGCAGCTTAGACAGCGAGGTCGGTGAAAAACTGTTTTTT	CASSLDSEVGEKLFF
TRBJ2-7	.	TRBV13	.	TGTGCCAGCAGCCTTCTTTCAGTTGACAACGAGCAGTACTTC	CASSLLSVDNEQYF
TRBJ1-2	TRBD1	TRBV18	.	TGTGCCAGCTCACCGGGACAGGGGGCGAAAGGGAAATATGGCTACACCTTC	CASSPGQGAKGKYGYTF
TRBJ1-1	TRBD1	TRBV7-9	.	TGTGCCAGCAGCGACAGGGAGCGAGGAGCTTTCTTT	CASSDRERGAFF
TRBJ1-1	.	TRBV7-3	.	TGTGCCAGCAGTTCCCACGATGGGGGCACTGAAGCTTTCTTT	CASSSHDGGTEAFF
TRBJ1-2	TRBD1	TRBV28	.	TGTGCCAGCAGTGACAGGGGGTATGGCTACACCTTC	CASSDRGYGYTF
TRBJ2-3	.	TRBV12-3/TRBV12-4	.	TGTGCCAGCACCCCGGGGCGGGATACGCAGTATTTT	CASTPGRDTQYF
TRBJ1-1	.	TRBV6-5	.	TGTGCCAGCAGTAACGACATGGAGAACACTGAAGCTTTCTTT	CASSNDMENTEAFF
TRBJ1-2	.	TRBV7-9	.	TGTGCCAGCAGCTTAGATGGGCTCATCAACTATGGCTACACCTTC	CASSLDGLINYGYTF
TRBJ1-1	TRBD1	TRBV6-5	.	TGTGCCAGCAGTTACTCGATGGGACAGGGAAACACTGAAGCTTTCTTT	CASSYSMGQGNTEAFF
TRBJ1-1	.	TRBV6-2/TRBV6-3	.	TGTGCCAGCAGTACCGCGCTATTGACAGGAAGCGTGAACACTGAAGCTTTCTTT	CASSTALLTGSVNTEAFF
TRBJ2-1	TRBD2	TRBV6-5	.	TGTGCCAGCAGTTACTCGAGGCTAGCGGGGGAGCAGTTCTTC	CASSYSRLAGEQFF
TRBJ1-3	TRBD1	TRBV7-6	.	TGTGCCAGCAGCCCAGGTTGGACAGGGGGCGAAGGAAACACCATATATTTT	CASSPGWTGGEGNTIYF
TRBJ1-6	TRBD1	TRBV2	few	TGTGCCAGCGAACAGGGGAATTCACCCCTCCACTTT	CASEQGNSPLHF
TRBJ2-1	TRBD1	TRBV19	.	TGTGCCAGTGGCAAGGGACAGGGTTATGAGCAGTTCTTC	CASGKGQGYEQFF
TRBJ1-1	.	TRBV3-1/TRBV3-2	.	TGTGCCAGCAGCCAAGAAGGGTGGGGGATGAACACTGAAGCTTTCTTT	CASSQEGWGMNTEAFF
TRBJ1-5	TRBD1	TRBV7-2	.	TGTGCCAGCAGCCCCCTGGGACAGGGAGGAAATCAGCCCCAGCATTTT	CASSPLGQGGNQPQHF
TRBJ1-6	TRBD1	TRBV4-1	once	TGCGCCAGCAGCCAAGTACAGGGGGCTAAGAATTCACCCCTCCACTTT	CASSQVQGAKNSPLHF
TRBJ1-4	.	TRBV19	.	TGTGCCAGTAGCCCATTCGGAGGGACTAATGAAAAACTGTTTTTT	CASSPFGGTNEKLFF
TRBJ1-6	.	TRBV5-6	.	TGTGCCAGCAGCGTGATTAATTCACCCCTCCACTTT	CASSVINSPLHF
TRBJ2-3	.	TRBV4-2	.	TGTGCCAGCAGCCAAGATGCGACCGTAGCGGAATACCCAGATACGCAGTATTTT	CASSQDATVAEYPDTQYF
TRBJ1-1	.	TRBV20-1	.	TGCAGTGCTAGAGATCAATGGGAAGCTTTCTTT	CSARDQWEAFF
TRBJ1-1	.	TRBV29-1	once	TGCAGCGTTGAAGAGACAGGTACTGAAGCTTTCTTT	CSVEETGTEAFF
TRBJ1-1	.	TRBV3-1/TRBV3-2	.	TGTGCCAGCAGCCGTGGGACTCCTGAAGCTTTCTTT	CASSRGTPEAFF
TRBJ2-4	.	TRBV5-4	.	TGTGCCAGCAGCCCGGGACCGCCTCCGAACATTCAGTACTTC	CASSPGPPPNIQYF
TRBJ1-1	.	TRBV10-1	.	TGCGCCAGCAGTGAAGATGGGGGGAACACTGAAGCTTTCTTT	CASSEDGGNTEAFF
TRBJ2-2	.	TRBV7-8	.	TGTGCCAGCAGCTTAACTCCTCCAGGGCACACCGGGGAGCTGTTTTTT	CASSLTPPGHTGELFF
TRBJ2-2	.	TRBV30	.	TGTGCCTGGATCTACGCCGGGACGAGTAAGGGTGGCGGGGAGCTGTTTTTT	CAWIYAGTSKGGGELFF
TRBJ2-7	.	TRBV5-4	.	TGTGCCAGCAGCTTGTTTCGGACAAACTACGAGCAGTACTTC	CASSLFRTNYEQYF
TRBJ1-4	.	TRBV9	.	TGTGCCAGCAGCCCGGGCCCTGGGGGTGAAAAACTGTTTTTT	CASSPGPGGEKLFF
TRBJ2-5	.	TRBV3-1/TRBV3-2	.	TGTGCCAGCAGCCCGACGTTGGGGAAAGAGACCCAGTACTTC	CASSPTLGKETQYF
TRBJ1-2	.	TRBV7-2	.	TGTGCCAGCAGCTTATCCCTGGATGGCTACACCTTC	CASSLSLDGYTF
TRBJ2-1	.	TRBV19	.	TGTGCCAGTAGTATTCTTGCAGGTCGAGGGGCCTACAATGAGCAGTTCTTC	CASSILAGRGAYNEQFF
TRBJ2-7	TRBD2	TRBV7-7	.	TGTGCCAGCTCCATATCAGCGGGAGAGTACTACGAGCAGTACTTC	CASSISAGEYYEQYF
TRBJ1-1	TRBD1	TRBV7-8	.	TGTGCCAGCAGCCATGGGGACAGGGGGAAATCACCGGAAGCTTTCTTT	CASSHGDRGKSPEAFF
TRBJ1-2	.	TRBV19	.	TGTGCCAGTAGTATGGCTCCGCTCGGGGGCTACACCTTC	CASSMAPLGGYTF
TRBJ1-1	.	TRBV5-1	.	TGCGCCAGCAGCTTCCGTCCGGGGGCTGACACTGAAGCTTTCTTT	CASSFRPGADTEAFF
TRBJ2-2	.	TRBV9	.	TGTGCCAGCAGCGTAGAACCCAGCACCGGGGAGCTGTTTTTT	CASSVEPSTGELFF